The 26 T cell receptor beta chains below come from one sample, sequenced in a study of tumor-infiltrating lymphocytes in glioblastoma multiforme (dated by TCRdb to 2016 to 2017). Sequenced using an Illumina HiSeq 2500. A modified ARM-PCR protocol with multiple V-beta primers and a C-beta primer was used to build TCRB libraries from RNA via three nested multiplex PCR rounds. The public reads were reanalyzed by TCRdb: fastp trimming at Q25, MiXCR alignment, in-frame beta chains only. Rows matching on CDR3 protein sequence are summarized as one entry with the most common DNA and genes. The sample table lists approximately 16,000 distinct CDR3 sequences, roughly 74% of them with a count of one. The ten largest clones represent around half of the sample. Sample: brain tumor tissue. The source of these receptors is a male donor with glioblastoma.

This chain uses TRBV20-1 with TRBJ2-5; 13 positions match TRBD2. Germline CDR1 reads DFQATT; CDR2 reads SNEGSKA (reference sequence). This CDR3 contains 14 residues. V lost 6 bases, J lost 8 bases, and 9 bases stayed unmatched. DNA of the CDR3: TGCAGTGCCCAAAGGACTAGCGGGAGAGACACCCAGTACTTC. Encoded protein: CSAQRTSGRDTQYF.

With regard to this clonotype: This is likely a read error, given that the CDR3 carries no conserved phenylalanine or tryptophan at its end. The J gene is TRBJ2-1, the V gene TRBV20-1; D might be TRBD1 (5 bases). Germline lookup yields CDR1 DFQATT and CDR2 SNEGSKA (reference sequence). The V end lost 0 bases, the J end lost 12 bases, and 18 bases lay between the germline ends. The CDR3 is 14 residues long. As DNA, the CDR3 is TGCAGTGCTAGAGATGAGTCAGGGCTGTATGGGCAGTTCTCC. It codes for CSARDESGLYGQFS.

As regards this clonotype: Germline is not matched at one junction end, which may reflect a read error. The chain carries TRBV5-1 and TRBJ2-1, with D possibly matching TRBD1 (5 bases). Germline V gives CDR1 SGHRS, CDR2 YFSETQ. This CDR3 comprises 13 residues. The CDR3 loop reads CDSSLDIHNEQFF. In nucleotides, the CDR3 is TGCGACAGCAGCTTGGACATCCACAATGAGCAGTTCTTC.

The chain carries TRBV6-2 or TRBV6-3 and TRBJ2-7, with D possibly TRBD2 on 6 matching bases. The V end was cut by 2 bases, the J end by 1 base, with 21 bases between. The length of the CDR3 is 18 residues. CDR1 is MNHEY and CDR2 is SVGEGT in the germline V gene. The CDR3 bases are TGTGCCAGCAGTTACGCGAGCAGGGCCCCTAGCGTGTCCTACGAGCAGTACTTC. Protein product: CASSYASRAPSVSYEQYF.

Turning to this clonotype: At one end, the junction sequence differs from germline, possibly due to a read error. The V call is TRBV20-1, the J call TRBJ2-2, with D perhaps matching TRBD2 (6 bases). Germline V gene lookup returns CDR1 DFQATT and CDR2 SNEGSKA (reference sequence). The CDR3 spans 16 residues. CDR3 nucleotides: TGCAGTGCTAGGACGGGACTGAAGGCAGGAACCGGGGAGCTATTCTTT. This gives the protein CSARTGLKAGTGELFF.

This sequence joins TRBV10-3 and TRBJ2-1; 7 bases align to TRBD2. The CDR3 loop spans 24 amino acids. V was pared by 0 bases and J by 6 bases, with 32 bases of the junction left unmatched. Germline CDR1 and CDR2: ENHRY and SYGVKD. The CDR3 coding sequence is TGTGCCATCAGTGAGTCCTTTTACTATCCCGCTAGCGGAGCACCGAACGAACGACTCAATGAGCAGTTCTTC. It encodes CAISESFYYPASGAPNERLNEQFF.

The chain couples TRBV20-1 to TRBJ2-5; D unclear. Germline CDR1 DFQATT, CDR2 SNEGSKA (reference sequence). The CDR3 has 13 residues. V was shortened by 5 bases and J by 4 bases, with 14 bases between the two germline ends. The CDR3 spells CSAPGWSRETQYF. The DNA of the CDR3 is TGCAGTGCTCCGGGCTGGTCCCGAGAGACCCAGTACTTC.

The V and J genes are TRBV12-3 or TRBV12-4 and TRBJ1-1; D ambiguous. The CDR3 covers 14 residues. V lost 6 bases to trimming and J lost 2 bases, with 13 bases between them. The CDR3 here is CASSPLAINTEAFF. CDR3 DNA: TGTGCCAGCAGCCCGCTGGCAATAAACACTGAAGCTTTCTTT.

A remark on this clonotype: One base away lies a much larger clone, so this may be a sequencing read error. V gene TRBV10-3 combines with J gene TRBJ2-3, with D maybe TRBD1 (5 bases). Deletions cut 7 bases from V and 1 base from J, with 9 bases between. Germline lookup yields CDR1 ENHRY and CDR2 SYGVKD. This CDR3 has 13 amino acids. In DNA form, the CDR3 reads TGTGCCATCAATGAACAGGGCACAGATACGCAGTATTTT. Encoded protein: CAINEQGTDTQYF.

The chain carries TRBV29-1 and TRBJ2-3; TRBD2 matches at 10 bases. V shed 6 bases, J shed 2 bases, and the junction held 8 bases outside the gene matches. Germline lookup yields CDR1 SQVTM and CDR2 ANQGSEA. This CDR3 has 15 residues. CDR3 sequence: CSVQRTSGPTDTQYF. Here the CDR3 DNA reads TGCAGCGTCCAACGGACTAGCGGACCCACAGATACGCAGTATTTT.

In the case of this clonotype: Because the CDR3's place on the DNA is in doubt, the DNA is left out and the CDR3 is given as listed by TCRdb. V usage is TRBV14 and J usage is TRBJ2-6; the table's D call, TRBD2, has no DNA check behind it. The CDR3 is 20 residues long, ends included. Germline CDR1 reads SGHDN; CDR2 reads FVKESK. The CDR3 loop is CASSQVAGGTEPPGANVLTF.

This clonotype appeared a few times. The V and J genes are TRBV12-3 or TRBV12-4 and TRBJ1-1; D not resolved. This CDR3 is 14 amino acids long. V shed 2 bases and J shed 1 base, with 8 bases lying between them. For the CDR3, the DNA is TGTGCCAGCAGTTTAAGACACCAGAACACTGAAGCTTTCTTT. It yields the protein CASSLRHQNTEAFF.

This clonotype was detected only a few times. V usage is TRBV11-2 and J usage is TRBJ2-1; 12 positions agree with TRBD2. There are 15 residues in the CDR3. The J segment lost 9 bases and the V segment lost 4 bases, leaving 7 bases of the junction unmatched. The germline V gene has CDR1 SGHAT and CDR2 FQNNGV. Written as DNA, the CDR3 is TGTGCCAGCAGCTCGACTAGCGGGAGTTTGGGTGAGCAGTTCTTC. Residues: CASSSTSGSLGEQFF. The full variable domain, its missing parts supplied by reference TRBV11-2 and TRBJ2-1, is EAGVAQSPRYKIIEKRQSVAFWCNPISGHATLYWYQQILGQGPKLLIQFQNNGVVDDSQLPKDRFSAERLKGVDSTLKIQPAKLEDSAVYLCASSSTSGSLGEQFFGPGTRLTVL.

Points on this clonotype: Germline is not matched at one junction end, which may reflect a read error. The chain couples TRBV30 to TRBJ1-4; D call uncertain. CDR3 length equals 14 residues. Germline V CDR1 and CDR2: GTSNPN, SVGIG (reference sequence). The CDR3 loop is CACSEFRADVKLFF. In DNA form, the CDR3 reads TGTGCCTGCAGTGAGTTTCGGGCAGATGTAAAACTGTTTTTT.

Regarding this clonotype: Compared with germline, one end of the junction differs, possibly owing to a read error. The chain couples TRBV6-1 to TRBJ2-2, with D unresolved. CDR3 size: 13 residues. In germline, CDR1 is MNHNS, CDR2 SASEGT. CDR3 DNA sequence: TGTGCCAGCAGTGAGTTTACCACCAGGGAGCTGTTTTTT. Translating gives CASSEFTTRELFF.

V usage is TRBV11-3 and J usage is TRBJ1-5, with D uncertain. The CDR3 covers 13 residues. V lost 0 bases to trimming and J lost 6 bases, with 6 bases between them. Germline CDR1 SGHNT, CDR2 YENEEA. This CDR3 is CASSLDMGQPQHF. The CDR3 DNA is TGTGCCAGCAGCTTAGATATGGGTCAGCCCCAGCATTTT.

The chain has TRBV29-1 and TRBJ2-1, with D perhaps matching TRBD2 (6 bases). Trimming removed 7 bases at V and 9 bases at J, with 28 bases between. The CDR3 spans 16 residues. CDR1 and CDR2 from the germline V gene are SQVTM and ANQGSEA. CDR3 coding DNA: TGCAGCGGTGTGGTAGGTAGCGGAGGAGCCCAACGTGAGCAGTTCTTC. Translated, it gives CSGVVGSGGAQREQFF.

A single count supports this clonotype. Since no conserved phenylalanine or tryptophan closes the CDR3, a read error is the likely cause. J is TRBJ2-2 and V is TRBV11-2; TRBD2 agrees at 7 bases. The CDR3 runs to 20 residues. Per the germline V gene, CDR1 is SGHAT and CDR2 is FQNNGV. This chain's CDR3 is CASTPSFGQGLAVDTGVLFC. CDR3 in DNA: TGTGCCAGCACCCCCTCATTCGGCCAAGGGCTAGCGGTAGACACCGGGGTGCTGTTTTGT.

The chain's CDR3 is CASSLAGNEQFF. As DNA, the CDR3 is TGTGCCAGCAGTCTTGCGGGGAATGAGCAGTTCTTC. This sequence joins TRBV12-3 or TRBV12-4 and TRBJ2-1; TRBD2 might be the D (6 bases). This CDR3 contains 12 residues. With 5 bases removed from V and 7 bases from J, the gap between germline ends came to 9 bases.

A single count supports this clonotype. The chain is built from TRBV12-3 or TRBV12-4 and TRBJ1-5; 9 nucleotides line up with TRBD1. V lost 2 bases and J lost 4; bases outside the gene matches: 3. The CDR3 is 15 amino acids. The CDR3 DNA sequence: TGTGCCAGCAGTTTACGGGGACAGGGAAATCAGCCCCAGCATTTT. It codes for CASSLRGQGNQPQHF.

This clonotype turned up a few times. The rearrangement links TRBV20-1 to TRBJ1-6; possibly TRBD1 for D (6 bases). V was cut by 0 bases and J by 6 bases, with 15 bases left in between. This CDR3 comprises 16 residues. Germline V gene lookup returns CDR1 DFQATT and CDR2 SNEGSKA (reference sequence). The chain's CDR3 is CSARDAQGGVNSPLHF. The CDR3 DNA reads as TGCAGTGCTAGAGACGCACAGGGAGGGGTTAATTCACCCCTCCACTTT.

This clonotype came up a few times. A read error may produce the germline difference seen at one junction end. The chain combines TRBV10-3 with TRBJ1-1, with D unclear. The CDR3 length is 14 residues. The germline V gene has CDR1 ENHRY and CDR2 SYGVKD. The CDR3 reads CATISEAINTEAFF. CDR3 sequence (DNA): TGTGCCACAATCTCCGAGGCAATAAACACTGAAGCCTTCTTT.

To note about this clonotype: A junction boundary mismatches the germline segment, possibly from a read error. The chain links TRBV28 to TRBJ2-7; 8 nucleotides match TRBD1. Germline V gene sequence: CDR1 MDHEN, CDR2 SYDVKM. The CDR3 loop spans 15 amino acids. The CDR3 loop is CACSFLAGGAYELYF. The CDR3 region has the DNA TGTGCCTGCAGTTTTCTGGCAGGGGGCGCTTACGAGCTGTACTTC.

This clonotype was seen only once. CDR3 bases: TGTGCCAGTAACTCGATGAGCCCCTACAATGAGCAGTTCTTC. Its translation: CASNSMSPYNEQFF. V gene TRBV19 combines with J gene TRBJ2-1; D ambiguous. Germline V gene data show CDR1 as LNHDA and CDR2 as SQIVND (reference sequence). CDR3 length: 14 amino acids. V gave up 7 bases and J gave up 2 bases, with 12 bases separating them. The full variable domain, rest sourced from reference TRBV19 and TRBJ2-1, is DGGITQSPKYLFRKEGQNVTLSCEQNLNHDAMYWYRQDPGQGLRLIYYSQIVNDFQKGDIAEGYSVSREKKESFPLTVTSAQKNPTAFYLCASNSMSPYNEQFFGPGTRLTVL.

This chain connects TRBV4-2 to TRBJ2-1; D could derive from TRBD1 or TRBD2 (5 bases each). The germline V and J ends were trimmed by 0 bases and 9 bases, with 6 bases remaining between them. This CDR3 is 12 amino acids long. CDR1 and CDR2 from the germline V gene are LGHNA and YNFKEQ. The chain's CDR3 is CASSQEGVEQFF. In nucleotides, the CDR3 is TGTGCCAGCAGCCAAGAGGGGGTTGAGCAGTTCTTC.

A note on this clonotype: The junction and the germline gene differ at one end; a read error may be behind it. The J gene is TRBJ2-7, the V gene TRBV6-1; D is ambiguous. The germline CDR1 and CDR2 sequences are MNHNS and SASEGT. The CDR3 consists of 14 residues. CDR3 sequence: CASRITRGPYGQYF. CDR3 sequence (DNA): TGTGCCAGCAGGATAACTCGTGGCCCATACGGGCAGTACTTC.